This T cell receptor (beta chain) was profiled in a study of identical twins. Whole-study results and caveats: The models gave estimates that fell short of the out-of-frame TCR alpha sharing seen in monozygotic twins.

This clonotype was counted only a few times. Its antigen is unknown. cDNA molecules carried unique molecular identifiers, and template switching added a universal primer site. TCRdb recomputed calls from the 5' RACE reads with MiXCR, one row per CDR3 protein. This sample has 550,000 to 700,000 distinct CDR3 sequences, with roughly 9.9% found just once. The V gene's germline CDR1 is SEHNR and CDR2 FQNEAQ (reference sequence). The CDR3 extends over 16 amino acids. The V end lost 4 bases, the J end lost 6 bases, and 19 bases lay between the germline ends. A further study also used this sample, focusing on yellow fever vaccine responses in identical twins.

What was sequenced was PBMCs. This clonotype originated in a woman aged 18 to 35 in good health. This chain joins TRBV7-9 and TRBJ2-1, with D possibly being TRBD1 or TRBD2 (5 bases each). The CDR3 loop is CASSWQERVRGNEQFF. The CDR3 region has the DNA TGTGCCAGCAGCTGGCAAGAGAGAGTGAGGGGCAATGAGCAGTTCTTC.